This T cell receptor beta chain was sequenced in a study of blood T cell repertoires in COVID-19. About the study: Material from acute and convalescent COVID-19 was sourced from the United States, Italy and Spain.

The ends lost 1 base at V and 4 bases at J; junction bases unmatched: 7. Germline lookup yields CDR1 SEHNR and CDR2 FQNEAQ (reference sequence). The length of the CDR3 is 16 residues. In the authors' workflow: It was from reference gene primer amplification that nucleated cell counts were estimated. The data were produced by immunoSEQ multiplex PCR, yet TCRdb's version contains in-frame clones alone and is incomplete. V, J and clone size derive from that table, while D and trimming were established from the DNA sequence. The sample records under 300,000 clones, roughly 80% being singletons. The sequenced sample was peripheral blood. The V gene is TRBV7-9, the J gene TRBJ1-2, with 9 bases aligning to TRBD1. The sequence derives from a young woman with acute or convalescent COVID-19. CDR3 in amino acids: CASSLVSGQGPYGYTF. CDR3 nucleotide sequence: TGTGCCAGCAGCTTAGTTTCGGGACAGGGCCCCTATGGCTACACCTTC.